These T cell receptor beta chains were read from a single sample in a study of cytomegalovirus exposure and HLA in healthy donors. This table comes from immunoSEQ multiplex PCR, and its TCRdb copy is limited to in-frame clones, with some not included. This table holds 120,000 to 150,000 clones, over 70% found once. The material sequenced was PBMCs. All receptors come from a young man in good health and CMV-seropositive. The CDR3 runs from the conserved cysteine through the conserved F or W. D genes are given only for firm matches. Clone size is shown for a subset of rows, as once, few, many or a class of expanded clone.

CDR3 DNA | CDR3 protein | D gene | J gene | clone size | V gene
TGTGCCAGCAGTTACAGTCCCTTACAGGGAAACACTGAAGCTTTCTTT | CASSYSPLQGNTEAFF | NA | TRBJ1-1 | NA | TRBV6-5
TGTGCCAGCAGCTTTGACAGGGGGAAAGAGACCCAGTACTTC | CASSFDRGKETQYF | TRBD1 | TRBJ2-5 | NA | TRBV7-2
TGTGCCAGCAGCTTGGGGACTAGCGGGAGTAGAGACGAGCAGTACTTC | CASSLGTSGSRDEQYF | TRBD2 | TRBJ2-7 | NA | TRBV7-9
TGTGCCAGCAGCATTGCTAGCGGGGGCTCCTACGAGCAGTACTTC | CASSIASGGSYEQYF | TRBD2 | TRBJ2-7 | NA | TRBV9
TGTGCCAGCGGAGGCATCAATCAGCCCCAGCATTTT | CASGGINQPQHF | NA | TRBJ1-5 | NA | TRBV27
TGTGCCATCTCGGTCTCCGGGACAGGTAACTACGAGCAGTACTTC | CAISVSGTGNYEQYF | TRBD1 | TRBJ2-7 | few | TRBV10-3
TGTGCCAGCAGTTGGCTACAGATGCGCGCCGGGGAGCTGTTTTTT | CASSWLQMRAGELFF | NA | TRBJ2-2 | NA | TRBV6-6
TGTGCCAGCAGCGGGAGACAGGGGGGGAACATTCAGTACTTC | CASSGRQGGNIQYF | NA | TRBJ2-4 | NA | TRBV21-1
TGTGCCAGCAGCTTAGTCAGGGGGAGGTTTGAGCCCCAGCATTTT | CASSLVRGRFEPQHF | TRBD1 | TRBJ1-5 | NA | TRBV7-6
TGCGCCAGCAGCGGACTAGGGGCCTACAATGAGCAGTTCTTC | CASSGLGAYNEQFF | TRBD2 | TRBJ2-1 | once | TRBV5-1
TGTGCCTGGAGTGTCCTCCTAGCGCTCAATGAGCAGTTCTTC | CAWSVLLALNEQFF | NA | TRBJ2-1 | NA | TRBV30
TGCGCCAGCAAGGACCTTCGGACAGGGAACACTGAAGCTTTCTTT | CASKDLRTGNTEAFF | TRBD1 | TRBJ1-1 | NA | TRBV4-1